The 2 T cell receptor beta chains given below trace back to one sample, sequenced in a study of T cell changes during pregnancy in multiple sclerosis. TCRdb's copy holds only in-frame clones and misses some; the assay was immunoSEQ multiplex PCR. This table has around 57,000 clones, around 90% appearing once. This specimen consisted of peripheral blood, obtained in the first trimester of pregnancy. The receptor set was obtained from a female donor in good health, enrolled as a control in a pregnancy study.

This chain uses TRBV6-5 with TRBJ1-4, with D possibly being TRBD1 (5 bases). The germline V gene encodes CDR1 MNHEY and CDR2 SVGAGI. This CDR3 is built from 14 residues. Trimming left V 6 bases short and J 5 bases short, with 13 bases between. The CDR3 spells CASRAGLANEKLFF. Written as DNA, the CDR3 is TGTGCCAGCAGGGCGGGACTCGCAAATGAAAAACTGTTTTTT.

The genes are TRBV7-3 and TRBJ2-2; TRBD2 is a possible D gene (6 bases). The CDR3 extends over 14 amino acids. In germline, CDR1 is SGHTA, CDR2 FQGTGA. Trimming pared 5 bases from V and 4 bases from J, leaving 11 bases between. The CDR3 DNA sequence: TGTGCCAGCAGCCGGGACTCCGCCACCGGGGAGCTGTTTTTT. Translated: CASSRDSATGELFF.